The rows below give T cell receptor beta chains drawn from one sample of a study of T cell responses to AZD1222 COVID-19 vaccine. Repertoires were generated with immunoSEQ multiplex PCR, while TCRdb's copy carries only in-frame clones and drops some. The sample yields roughly 270,000 clones, 85% to 95% seen once. The material sequenced was peripheral blood, taken 28 days after the second AZD1222 dose. These receptor sequences come from an adult who received the AZD1222 COVID-19 vaccine. Each CDR3 is given with its conserved first and last residue. Each record gives: V gene, D gene, J gene, CDR3 DNA, CDR3 protein. The D gene is left open where the match is weak.

V: TRBV28; D: -; J: TRBJ2-6; DNA: TGTGCCAGCAGTTTATTTGGGATCCGGTCCCCTGGGGCCAACGTCCTGACTTTC; CDR3: CASSLFGIRSPGANVLTF
V: TRBV3-1/TRBV3-2; D: TRBD1; J: TRBJ1-3; DNA: TGTGCCAGCACCCACGACAGGGAAGGGCTCTCTGGAAACACCATATATTTT; CDR3: CASTHDREGLSGNTIYF
V: TRBV11-3; D: -; J: TRBJ2-2; DNA: TGTGCCAGCAGCTTAGGCGGTCCGTCTAGCGCCGGGGAGCTGTTTTTT; CDR3: CASSLGGPSSAGELFF
V: TRBV29-1; D: -; J: TRBJ1-2; DNA: TGCAGCGTTGAAGGCGGGGGAACCTATGGCTACACCTTC; CDR3: CSVEGGGTYGYTF
V: TRBV19; D: -; J: TRBJ1-2; DNA: TGTGCCAGTAGTATTCCGTACTATGGCTACACCTTC; CDR3: CASSIPYYGYTF
V: TRBV28; D: TRBD1; J: TRBJ2-1; DNA: TGTGCCAGCAGAAGCCACAGGGGTTACAATGAGCAGTTCTTC; CDR3: CASRSHRGYNEQFF
V: TRBV29-1; D: -; J: TRBJ1-1; DNA: TGCAGCGTTGTAAAGGTGAACACTGAAGCTTTCTTT; CDR3: CSVVKVNTEAFF
V: TRBV10-3; D: -; J: TRBJ1-5; DNA: TGTGCCGCAGGGGACTCCACGGGTCAGCCCCAGCATTTT; CDR3: CAAGDSTGQPQHF
V: TRBV7-3; D: TRBD2; J: TRBJ2-1; DNA: TGTGCCAGCAGCCTAGCGGGTTCCTACAATGAGCAGTTCTTC; CDR3: CASSLAGSYNEQFF
V: TRBV9; D: -; J: TRBJ1-2; DNA: TGTGCCAGCAGCGTAGGGGCAGGGGATGGCTACACCTTC; CDR3: CASSVGAGDGYTF
V: TRBV28; D: -; J: TRBJ2-7; DNA: TGTGCCAGCAGTTCCCCTAATCGGTCCTACGAGCAGTACTTC; CDR3: CASSSPNRSYEQYF